The 9 T cell receptor beta chains below come from one sample, sequenced in a study of CD8 T cells in Susac syndrome. Random hexamers were used to reverse transcribe an amount of roughly 0.5 to 1 ug RNA. Each CDR3 protein is one row after TCRdb ran MiXCR on the immunoSEQ multiplex PCR reads. The sample lists some 100,000 distinct CDR3 sequences, roughly 95% occurring once. The source material was CD4+ T cells from PBMCs. All receptors derive from a human donor in good health.

This sequence joins TRBV7-2 and TRBJ1-5; D is possibly TRBD1 (5 bases). Trimming left V 5 bases short and J 4 bases short, with 12 bases between. Germline CDR1 is SGHTA and CDR2 is FQGNSA. The length of the CDR3 is 14 residues. The CDR3 loop is CASSSSGQNQPQHF. The CDR3 DNA is TGTGCCAGCAGCAGCTCAGGGCAAAATCAGCCCCAGCATTTT.

The chain employs TRBV20-1 and TRBJ2-7; D may be TRBD1 (5 bases). This CDR3 is 12 amino acids long. Germline lookup yields CDR1 DFQATT and CDR2 SNEGSKA (reference sequence). The germline V and J ends were trimmed by 4 bases and 7 bases, with 14 bases remaining between them. The CDR3 bases are TGCAGTGCTATGGCCCCAGGGCGGGAGCAGTACTTC. As protein: CSAMAPGREQYF.

This chain links TRBV3-1 with TRBJ2-1, with 8 bases identical to TRBD2. The CDR3 runs 17 residues. Trimming removed 1 base from V and 0 bases from J; junction bases left unmatched: 5. From germline, CDR1 is LGHDT and CDR2 YNNKEL (reference sequence). The CDR3 nucleotides read TGTGCCAGCAGCCAAGTTAGCGGGATTGGCTCCTACAATGAGCAGTTCTTC. Translating gives CASSQVSGIGSYNEQFF.

As regards this clonotype: The junction departs from germline at one end; a sequencing error may be responsible. The J gene is TRBJ2-3, the V gene TRBV4-1; D assignment may be TRBD1 or TRBD2 (5 bases each). From germline, CDR1 is MGHRA and CDR2 YSYEKL. The CDR3 runs 14 residues. As DNA, the CDR3 is TGCGCCAGCGGCCAGGGTGGGAGCCCCGATACGCAGTATTTT. It codes for CASGQGGSPDTQYF.

This clonotype is a singleton in its sample. J is TRBJ2-7 and V is TRBV28; possible D gene TRBD2, 7 bases. Deletions cut 6 bases from V and 3 bases from J, with 27 bases between. The CDR3 length is 18 residues. Germline V gene sequence: CDR1 MDHEN, CDR2 SYDVKM. CDR3 DNA sequence: TGTGCCAGCAGCTGGGAGGGGGGGGTCCTGCTCACCTACTACGAGCAGTACTTC. It is translated as CASSWEGGVLLTYYEQYF. Complete variable domain (other parts from reference TRBV28 and TRBJ2-7): DVKVTQSSRYLVKRTGEKVFLECVQDMDHENMFWYRQDPGLGLRLIYFSYDVKMKEKGDIPEGYSVSREKKERFSLILESASTNQTSMYLCASSWEGGVLLTYYEQYFGPGTRLTVT.

The chain links TRBV29-1 to TRBJ1-2; D is ambiguous. The germline CDR1 and CDR2 sequences are SQVTM and ANQGSEA. The germline V and J ends were trimmed by 6 bases and 2 bases, with 19 bases remaining between them. This CDR3 is built from 15 residues. CDR3 protein: CSVPGGSLLNYGYTF. The CDR3 nucleotides read TGCAGCGTGCCGGGAGGGTCCCTGTTGAACTATGGCTACACCTTC.

This rearrangement joins TRBV12-3 or TRBV12-4 to TRBJ2-5; D not certain. Deletions cut 5 bases from V and 2 bases from J, with 3 bases between. The CDR3 sequence is 11 residues long. CDR3 DNA sequence: TGTGCCAGCAGTACTCAAGAGACCCAGTACTTC. Amino acid sequence: CASSTQETQYF.

This chain uses TRBV7-2 with TRBJ2-5; 7 bases map to TRBD1. This CDR3 contains 13 residues. Germline CDR1 SGHTA, CDR2 FQGNSA. Germline trimming cut 1 base from V and 5 bases from J; bases unmatched to any gene: 1. The CDR3 here is CASSLVQGETQYF. In nucleotides, the CDR3 is TGTGCCAGCAGCTTAGTACAGGGGGAGACCCAGTACTTC.

This clonotype showed up just once. The J gene is TRBJ2-2, the V gene TRBV3-1, with 8 bases identical to TRBD2. CDR1 LGHDT and CDR2 YNNKEL come from the germline V gene (reference sequence). This CDR3 contains 15 residues. The J segment lost 4 bases and the V segment lost 5 bases, leaving 6 bases of the junction unmatched. As DNA, the CDR3 is TGTGCCAGCAGCTACCTTGCGGGGGGCACCGGGGAGCTGTTTTTT. Translation: CASSYLAGGTGELFF.